This entry concerns a single TCR beta chain. Its antigen target is currently unknown. Base qualities were left out, and no much larger clone turns up one base away. These data come from a study of T cells after yellow fever vaccination (dated by TCRdb to about 2019). A note on the overall study: Libraries from fractions with low cell numbers were prepared with the SMART-Seq v4 Ultra Low Input RNA kit. Bulk PBMC replicates and cell subsets were isolated from blood drawn at multiple timepoints before and after both primary and secondary immunization. Bulk TCR alpha and beta repertoires were sequenced longitudinally to track T-cell clones before and after primary and booster YFV17D yellow fever vaccination. Two healthy male donors, one aged 18 to 29 and one aged 30 to 39 years, were included in the cohort. Study-level results and caveats: After the booster, most of the clones that had expanded following primary vaccination were detected again (approximately 95% of CD4 and roughly nine tenths of CD8), which suggests that memory was broadly maintained. The study included only two donors, which limits how far the findings can be generalized. A small share of clonotypes was detected in both CD4 and CD8 compartments, with the overlap likely arising from convergent recombination. Computational filtering was needed because FACS-sorted repertoires could contain abundant contaminating clonotypes from the bulk population. The secondary T-cell response was found to be weaker but faster than the primary response, with a peak reached on day 5 rather than on day 15.

TCR cDNA was synthesized by 5'RACE template switching, through which a universal primer site and unique molecular identifiers were introduced. cDNA synthesis was primed from both the TCR alpha and TCR beta constant segments. Library amplification used two PCR steps, and the second PCR step added sample barcodes and sequencing adapters. Sequencing of the libraries was done on either Illumina HiSeq 2500 (2x100 bp) or NovaSeq (2x150 bp). On the authors' methods: MIGEC was used to demultiplex reads and collapse the reads into UMI consensus sequences, and MiXCR was used for V(D)J alignment. Vaccine-responding clonotypes were defined with edgeR using replicate PBMC samples, requiring FDR below 0.01 and a log2 fold change above 5 up to day 15. CD4 or CD8 identity was assigned to each bulk clonotype according to whether the clonotype was present at higher abundance in the sequenced CD4 repertoire or the sequenced CD8 repertoire. The public reads were reprocessed in TCRdb via fastp at Q25 and MiXCR, keeping in-frame beta chains. Identical CDR3 proteins give one entry, which carries the most common genes and DNA. The V and J calls and clone size are TCRdb's, not the authors'. For this sample there are hundreds of thousands of distinct CDR3 sequences; 13% appear just once. In total, the top ten clones hold around an eighth of the sample.

After removal of 10 bases from V and 0 bases from J, the junction retains 4 bases not matched to a gene. From a lookup of the germline V gene, CDR1 and CDR2 are ENHRY and SYGVKD. The CDR3 goes from the cysteine to the phenylalanine over 13 residues. Only CDR3 DNA is held: 39 bases, read in frame from base 1. Explained via the paper, the treatment or condition label denotes: live attenuated yellow fever vaccine strain. At each blood-draw timepoint, two biological replicates of bulk PBMCs were obtained. PBMCs were isolated from peripheral blood using a standard Ficoll-Paque protocol. TriZol was used to extract RNA from bulk PBMCs, from CD4 and CD8 fractions, and from dextramer-positive and dextramer-negative fractions.

This clonotype originated in a man aged 25-40 years who received the YFV17D yellow fever vaccine. The V and J genes are TRBV10-3 and TRBJ2-7, and TRBD2 matches 9 of the central bases. This specimen consisted of PBMCs, obtained on the day of the yellow fever booster vaccination. The CDR3 is CATSGKPSYEQYF. In nucleotides, the sequence is TGTGCCACTAGCGGGAAGCCCTCCTACGAGCAGTACTTC.